What follows are 14 T cell receptor beta chains derived from one specimen sequenced in a study of vaccination and CD4 T cells after COVID-19. Stated treatment: approximately 9-day PBMC culture with coronavirus spike peptide pools or control peptides (ViraFEST assay). Scientists ran DNA taken from cultured CD4+ T cells through the Oncomine TCR Beta short-read assay for sequencing. MiXCR, run by TCRdb on the PCR reads, gives a single entry per CDR3 protein. This sample yields under 20,000 distinct CDR3 sequences, of which around half are seen a single time; about 16% belongs to the top ten. No antigens are known for them. Specimen: CD4+ T cells from blood, cultured in vitro, collected before SARS-CoV-2 vaccination. The receptors originated from a human donor who had recovered from COVID-19.

This clonotype was seen only a few times. J is TRBJ2-1 and V is TRBV6-1, with 8 bases aligning to TRBD1. Germline loops: CDR1 MNHNS, CDR2 SASEGT. The junction had 4 bases not matched to a gene; V was cut back by 8 bases and J by 4 bases. The CDR3 is 13 residues long. CDR3 in amino acids: CASGYRGYNEQFF. The CDR3 region has the DNA TGTGCCAGCGGGTACAGGGGGTACAATGAGCAGTTCTTC.

On this clonotype itself: One end of the junction varies from germline; a read error may be responsible. The V call is TRBV20-1, the J call TRBJ2-2; TRBD2 matches at 9 bases. Germline V lookup: CDR1 DFQATT, CDR2 SNEGSKA (reference sequence). CDR3 length: 15 amino acids. The CDR3 sequence: CSARDIAGDTGELFF. The CDR3 DNA follows: TGCAGTGCCAGAGATATAGCGGGAGACACCGGGGAGCTGTTTTTT.

This clonotype has a handful of counts. The rearrangement links TRBV7-9 to TRBJ1-2, with a weak D call TRBD1 (6 bases). CDR1 is SEHNR and CDR2 is FQNEAQ in the germline V gene (reference sequence). The V gene lost 5 bases and the J gene lost 2 bases, with 12 bases spanning the gap. The CDR3 spans 14 residues. The DNA of the CDR3 is TGTGCCAGCAGCACCCAACAGGGAAACTATGGCTACACCTTC. Encoded protein: CASSTQQGNYGYTF.

This clonotype was recorded a few times. V gene TRBV6-4 combines with J gene TRBJ2-3; 9 bases align to TRBD2. V lost 4 bases to trimming and J lost 1 base; unmatched junction nucleotides: 3. Germline V gives CDR1 MRHNA, CDR2 SNTAGT. The CDR3 extends over 15 amino acids. In DNA form, the CDR3 reads TGTGCCAGCAGTGGGGTAGCGGGAGGCACAGATACGCAGTATTTT. Translating it yields CASSGVAGGTDTQYF.

This clonotype was counted only a few times. The chain employs TRBV20-1 and TRBJ2-5; D is uncertain. Germline CDR1 reads DFQATT; CDR2 reads SNEGSKA (reference sequence). The CDR3 has 13 amino acids. The V end lost 6 bases, the J end lost 0 bases, and 11 bases lay between the germline ends. CDR3 bases: TGCAGTGCGCACGAGACGTACCAAGAGACCCAGTACTTC. As protein: CSAHETYQETQYF.

This clonotype was seen a few times. The chain is built from TRBV20-1 and TRBJ2-1; 8 bases are shared with TRBD1. Germline values: CDR1 DFQATT, CDR2 SNEGSKA (reference sequence). V lost 0 bases and J lost 8; bases outside the gene matches: 6. This CDR3 comprises 14 residues. The CDR3 loop is CSARDRQGADEQFF. CDR3 bases: TGCAGTGCTAGAGATAGGCAGGGGGCCGATGAGCAGTTCTTC.

The rearrangement uses TRBV2 and TRBJ2-3, with TRBD2 matching 8 bases. The CDR3 runs 14 residues. Germline V gene lookup returns CDR1 SNHLY and CDR2 FYNNEI. V was clipped by 8 bases and J by 5 bases; unmatched bases: 9. CDR3: CASGGELAGDTQYF. The CDR3 coding sequence is TGTGCCAGCGGGGGGGAGCTAGCGGGAGATACGCAGTATTTT. The entire variable domain, with the rest obtained from reference TRBV2 and TRBJ2-3, is as follows: EPEVTQTPSHQVTQMGQEVILRCVPISNHLYFYWYRQILGQKVEFLVSFYNNEISEKSEIFDDQFSVERPDGSNFTLKIRSTKLEDSAMYFCASGGELAGDTQYFGPGTRLTVL.

This clonotype has just a few counts. V usage is TRBV20-1 and J usage is TRBJ1-5; D possibly corresponds to TRBD1 (6 bases). The ends were cut back, 3 bases at V and 6 bases at J, with 12 bases in the middle. There are 13 residues in the CDR3. CDR1 is DFQATT and CDR2 is SNEGSKA in the germline V gene (reference sequence). CDR3 DNA: TGCAGTGCTAGGATAGGGGGGGGTCAGCCCCAGCATTTT. It translates to CSARIGGGQPQHF.

The CDR3 sequence is CASSLGGDSGNTIYF. Here the CDR3 DNA reads TGTGCCAGCAGCTTGGGTGGGGACTCTGGAAACACCATATATTTT. V is TRBV5-4 and J is TRBJ1-3; no firm D call. Germline values: CDR1 SGHNT, CDR2 YYREEE (reference sequence). Trimming removed 0 bases from V and 0 bases from J, with 7 bases in between. The CDR3 totals 15 residues.

This clonotype has a handful of counts. The CDR3 is CASRRQPNTEAFF. The CDR3 DNA follows: TGTGCCAGCAGGAGACAGCCGAACACTGAAGCTTTCTTT. The rearrangement joins TRBV7-2 to TRBJ1-1, with D possibly TRBD1 on 5 matching bases. The CDR3 loop spans 13 amino acids. The V gene lost 6 bases and the J gene lost 1 base, with 9 bases spanning the gap. Germline CDR1 and CDR2: SGHTA and FQGNSA.

The chain is built from TRBV7-9 and TRBJ1-2; TRBD1 might be the D (5 bases). Germline V gene lookup returns CDR1 SEHNR and CDR2 FQNEAQ (reference sequence). V was shortened by 5 bases and J by 2 bases, with 15 bases between the two germline ends. The CDR3 totals 15 residues. The CDR3 here is CASSRQIVLNYGYTF. The CDR3 region has the DNA TGTGCCAGCAGCAGACAGATAGTTTTAAACTATGGCTACACCTTC.

This rearrangement joins TRBV28 to TRBJ1-6; weak D call: TRBD1 (5 bases). Trimming removed 3 bases from V and 7 bases from J, with 13 bases in between. The CDR3 length is 15 residues. Germline CDR1 reads MDHEN; CDR2 reads SYDVKM. CDR3 nucleotides: TGTGCCAGCAGTTTGGGGCAGCGGGACAATTCACCCCTCCACTTT. Translated, it gives CASSLGQRDNSPLHF.

This clonotype appeared a few times. The chain employs TRBV7-2 and TRBJ1-5, with D perhaps matching TRBD1 (5 bases). Germline-derived CDR1 and CDR2 are SGHTA and FQGNSA. Trimming stripped 5 bases from V and 7 bases from J, with 12 bases between. CDR3 length: 13 residues. The DNA of the CDR3 is TGTGCCAGCAGCCCCGGGGGGGGACAGCCCCAGCATTTT. Amino acids: CASSPGGGQPQHF.

This clonotype was counted only a few times. The chain carries TRBV19 and TRBJ2-5; D gene unclear. Trimming stripped 3 bases from V and 5 bases from J, with 10 bases between. Germline CDR1 LNHDA, CDR2 SQIVND (reference sequence). There are 13 residues in the CDR3. The DNA for the CDR3 is TGTGCCAGTAGTATTTTACGTTCGGAGACCCAGTACTTC. As protein: CASSILRSETQYF.